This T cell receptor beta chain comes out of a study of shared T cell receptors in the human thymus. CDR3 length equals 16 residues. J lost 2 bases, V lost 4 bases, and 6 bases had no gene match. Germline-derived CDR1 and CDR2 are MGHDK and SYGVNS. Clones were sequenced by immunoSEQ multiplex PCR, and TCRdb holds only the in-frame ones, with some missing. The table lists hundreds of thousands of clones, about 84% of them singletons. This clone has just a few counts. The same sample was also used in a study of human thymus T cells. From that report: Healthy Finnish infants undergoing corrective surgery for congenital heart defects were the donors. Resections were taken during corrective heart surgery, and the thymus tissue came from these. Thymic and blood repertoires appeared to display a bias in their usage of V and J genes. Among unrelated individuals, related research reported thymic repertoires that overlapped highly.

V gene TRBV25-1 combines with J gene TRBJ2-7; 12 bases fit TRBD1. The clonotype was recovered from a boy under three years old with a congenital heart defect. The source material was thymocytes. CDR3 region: CASSAGQGAKTYEQYF. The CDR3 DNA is TGTGCCAGCAGTGCGGGACAGGGGGCTAAGACCTACGAGCAGTACTTC.